A selection of T cell receptor beta chains follows, all from one sample in a study of blood T cell repertoires in COVID-19. Profiling relied on immunoSEQ multiplex PCR, and the TCRdb table lists in-frame clones only, not all of them. The table shows about 240,000 clones, with around 89% occurring only once. The sample was PBMCs or T cells enriched from blood (not recorded which). The receptor source for this set is a woman younger than 45 who had recovered from COVID-19. CDR3s include the opening cysteine and the closing phenylalanine or tryptophan. The order of the fields is V gene, D gene, clone size, J gene, CDR3 protein, CDR3 DNA. D genes are given only for firm matches. Part of the rows lack a size; the others show once, few, many or a class for expanded clones.

v_gene: TRBV2; d_gene: -; abundance: few; j_gene: TRBJ2-7; CDR3aa: CATRLGRDYEQYF; CDR3nt: TGTGCCACCCGCCTCGGCAGGGACTACGAGCAGTACTTC
v_gene: TRBV28; d_gene: -; abundance: -; j_gene: TRBJ1-5; CDR3aa: CASSSLGAGENQPQHF; CDR3nt: TGTGCCAGCAGTTCCCTAGGGGCAGGGGAGAATCAGCCCCAGCATTTT
v_gene: TRBV13; d_gene: -; abundance: -; j_gene: TRBJ2-1; CDR3aa: CASSRIAVSYNEQFF; CDR3nt: TGTGCCAGCTCCCGGATAGCGGTGTCCTACAATGAGCAGTTCTTC
v_gene: TRBV7-2; d_gene: -; abundance: few; j_gene: TRBJ1-2; CDR3aa: CASSQQGRDGYTF; CDR3nt: TGTGCCAGCAGCCAACAGGGTAGGGATGGCTACACCTTC
v_gene: TRBV7-9; d_gene: TRBD2; abundance: -; j_gene: TRBJ2-3; CDR3aa: CASSFISSAGGTDTQYF; CDR3nt: TGTGCCAGCAGCTTCATCTCGAGTGCGGGGGGCACAGATACGCAGTATTTT
v_gene: TRBV27; d_gene: -; abundance: -; j_gene: TRBJ1-1; CDR3aa: CASSLGRGNEAFF; CDR3nt: TGTGCCAGCAGTTTAGGGCGGGGGAATGAAGCTTTCTTT
v_gene: TRBV30; d_gene: -; abundance: -; j_gene: TRBJ2-2; CDR3aa: CAWSPGVTGELFF; CDR3nt: TGTGCCTGGAGCCCAGGGGTCACCGGGGAGCTGTTTTTT
v_gene: TRBV5-1; d_gene: -; abundance: -; j_gene: TRBJ1-1; CDR3aa: CASSEQKGNTEAFF; CDR3nt: TGCGCCAGCAGCGAACAGAAAGGGAACACTGAAGCTTTCTTT
v_gene: TRBV27; d_gene: TRBD1; abundance: -; j_gene: TRBJ2-2; CDR3aa: CASSRTGRGTGELFF; CDR3nt: TGTGCCAGCAGTCGGACAGGCCGGGGCACCGGGGAGCTGTTTTTT
v_gene: TRBV9; d_gene: TRBD1; abundance: -; j_gene: TRBJ2-1; CDR3aa: CASSVGTVHEQFF; CDR3nt: TGTGCCAGCAGCGTCGGGACAGTCCATGAGCAGTTCTTC
v_gene: TRBV19; d_gene: TRBD1; abundance: -; j_gene: TRBJ1-2; CDR3aa: CASSSQGLKNYGYTF; CDR3nt: TGTGCCAGTAGTTCACAGGGGTTAAAGAACTATGGCTACACCTTC
v_gene: TRBV3-1/TRBV3-2; d_gene: TRBD2; abundance: -; j_gene: TRBJ2-7; CDR3aa: CASSPTSGSYGEQYF; CDR3nt: TGTGCCAGCAGCCCGACTAGCGGGAGCTATGGCGAGCAGTACTTC
v_gene: TRBV29-1; d_gene: TRBD1; abundance: -; j_gene: TRBJ1-5; CDR3aa: CSALIQGARGQPQHF; CDR3nt: TGCAGCGCTTTAATACAGGGGGCGCGGGGTCAGCCCCAGCATTTT
v_gene: TRBV27; d_gene: -; abundance: -; j_gene: TRBJ1-5; CDR3aa: CASSFDRNSNQPQHF; CDR3nt: TGTGCCAGCAGTTTTGACAGAAATAGCAATCAGCCCCAGCATTTT
v_gene: TRBV18; d_gene: -; abundance: -; j_gene: TRBJ1-1; CDR3aa: CASSPDSRTNTEAFF; CDR3nt: TGTGCCAGCTCACCAGACTCGAGAACAAACACTGAAGCTTTCTTT
v_gene: TRBV19; d_gene: -; abundance: -; j_gene: TRBJ2-6; CDR3aa: CASNPIGNLGANVLTF; CDR3nt: TGTGCCAGTAACCCCATTGGCAACCTCGGGGCCAACGTCCTGACTTTC